This passage covers 14 T cell receptor beta chains from one sample sequenced in a study of neurological immune-mediated disorders. A single record per CDR3 protein comes from TCRdb applying MiXCR to the 5' RACE reads. The table shows about 22,000 distinct CDR3 sequences, with around a sixth occurring only once. The sequenced material came from CD8+ T cells from blood. These receptors all come from a woman aged 18-35 years with multiple sclerosis.

This clonotype was recorded many times. V usage is TRBV7-9 and J usage is TRBJ2-4; 9 nucleotides align to TRBD1. The CDR3 length is 19 residues. With V trimmed by 4 bases and J by 1 base, 14 bases remained unmatched. Germline CDR1 is SEHNR and CDR2 is FQNEAQ (reference sequence). The CDR3 sequence is CASSSNAWTGAEAKNIQYF. The DNA of the CDR3 is TGTGCCAGCAGCTCAAACGCCTGGACAGGGGCCGAGGCCAAAAACATTCAGTACTTC.

This clonotype was counted many times. The genes are TRBV5-5 and TRBJ2-2, with TRBD1 matching 9 bases. The V gene end was trimmed by 4 bases and the J gene end by 3 bases; junction bases not matched to a gene: 7. CDR1 is SGHKS and CDR2 is YYEKEE in the germline V gene (reference sequence). The CDR3 is 16 residues long. Here the CDR3 reads CASSDRDRAHTGELFF. DNA of the CDR3: TGTGCCAGCAGCGACCGGGACAGGGCCCACACCGGGGAGCTGTTTTTT.

This clonotype has a count of ten or more. This chain connects TRBV5-6 to TRBJ2-3, with D perhaps matching TRBD1 (6 bases). The CDR3 length is 17 residues. Trimming took 0 bases from V and 0 from J, leaving 14 bases between them. In germline, CDR1 is SGHDT, CDR2 YYEEEE. CDR3 sequence: CASSLDTSGGSTDTQYF. The CDR3, as DNA: TGTGCCAGCAGCTTGGATACATCTGGGGGCAGCACAGATACGCAGTATTTT.

The chain has TRBV10-3 and TRBJ2-3; D not resolved. This CDR3 is 11 amino acids long. Germline assignment: CDR1 ENHRY and CDR2 SYGVKD. With 2 bases removed from V and 6 bases from J, the gap between germline ends came to 3 bases. The CDR3, as DNA: TGTGCCATCAGTGAGGGGGATACGCAGTATTTT. Its translation: CAISEGDTQYF.

This clonotype was seen at least ten times. CDR3 bases: TGTGCCAGCAGTTTAAACCCCCCGGTTAGCGGGAGGCTCTACGAGCAGTACGTC. Its translation is CASSLNPPVSGRLYEQYV. V gene TRBV27 combines with J gene TRBJ2-7; 10 bases fit TRBD2. CDR1 and CDR2 (germline): MNHEY, SMNVEV (reference sequence). This CDR3 is built from 18 residues. The V gene end was trimmed by 2 bases and the J gene end by 3 bases; junction bases not matched to a gene: 13.

This clonotype qualifies as medium-sized. The chain carries TRBV3-1 and TRBJ2-7; 9 bases align to TRBD1. Germline CDR1 LGHDT, CDR2 YNNKEL (reference sequence). The CDR3 is made up of 16 amino acids. V gave up 4 bases and J gave up 2 bases; unmatched junction bases: 9. CDR3 DNA: TGTGCCAGCAGCCGAGAAACAGGGGGCCCAGCCTACGAGCAGTACTTC. Translation gives CASSRETGGPAYEQYF.

Many counts were recorded for this clonotype. This rearrangement joins TRBV28 to TRBJ2-7; unclear D gene. V gave up 6 bases and J gave up 2 bases, with 14 bases separating them. From germline, CDR1 is MDHEN and CDR2 SYDVKM. CDR3 length: 14 residues. The DNA for the CDR3 is TGTGCCAGCAGGCCCATTGACAAGACCTACGAGCAGTACTTC. Its protein is CASRPIDKTYEQYF. Variable domain in full (rest from reference TRBV28 and TRBJ2-7): DVKVTQSSRYLVKRTGEKVFLECVQDMDHENMFWYRQDPGLGLRLIYFSYDVKMKEKGDIPEGYSVSREKKERFSLILESASTNQTSMYLCASRPIDKTYEQYFGPGTRLTVT.

There are many counts of this clonotype. The genes are TRBV27 and TRBJ1-1, with TRBD1 matching over 7 bases. This CDR3 has 13 amino acids. Trimming removed 3 bases from V and 6 bases from J; junction bases left unmatched: 4. CDR1 and CDR2 (germline): MNHEY, SMNVEV (reference sequence). CDR3 DNA: TGTGCCAGCAGTTTGACAGGGCGGGCTGAAGCTTTCTTT. This sequence encodes CASSLTGRAEAFF.

Ten or more counts support this clonotype. V gene TRBV20-1 combines with J gene TRBJ1-2, with D uncertain. Germline V gene sequence: CDR1 DFQATT, CDR2 SNEGSKA (reference sequence). There are 15 residues in the CDR3. Trimming left V 0 bases short and J 6 bases short, with 17 bases between. CDR3: CSARDPPRGYNGYTF. For the CDR3, the DNA is TGCAGTGCTAGAGATCCCCCCCGAGGGTATAATGGCTACACCTTC.

This clonotype was detected many times. V gene TRBV5-1 combines with J gene TRBJ2-1; D may be TRBD1 (5 bases). The CDR3 is 13 amino acids. In germline, CDR1 is SGHRS, CDR2 YFSETQ. V was pared by 1 base and J by 8 bases, with 10 bases between. The CDR3 loop is CASSLIRGDEQFF. The CDR3 coding sequence is TGCGCCAGCAGCTTGATAAGGGGCGATGAGCAGTTCTTC.

By share of the sample, this clonotype is medium-sized. J is TRBJ1-1 and V is TRBV3-1, with a tentative D call TRBD1 (5 bases). Trimming took 4 bases from V and 1 from J, leaving 10 bases between them. The CDR3 has 14 residues. Per germline, CDR1 LGHDT and CDR2 YNNKEL (reference sequence). CDR3 in DNA: TGTGCCAGCAGCCCCGGGGCAGGGAACACTGAAGCTTTCTTT. Its protein is CASSPGAGNTEAFF.

This clonotype was seen ten or more times. This rearrangement joins TRBV5-1 to TRBJ2-2, with D maybe TRBD2 (6 bases). Germline V gene sequence: CDR1 SGHRS, CDR2 YFSETQ. This CDR3 contains 14 residues. V was cut by 5 bases and J by 3 bases, with 11 bases left in between. For the CDR3, the DNA is TGCGCCAGCAGGGACTATGCAGACACCGGGGAGCTGTTTTTT. Translating gives CASRDYADTGELFF.

This clonotype was picked up many times. The chain links TRBV27 to TRBJ2-7; D is unresolved. The germline gives CDR1 MNHEY, CDR2 SMNVEV (reference sequence). The CDR3 runs 14 residues. The V gene lost 5 bases and the J gene lost 0 bases, with 11 bases spanning the gap. The CDR3 region is CASSQTTVSYEQYF. In nucleotides, the CDR3 is TGTGCCAGCAGTCAAACTACAGTCTCCTACGAGCAGTACTTC.

This clonotype was counted only a few times. The V call is TRBV10-3, the J call TRBJ1-2; 10 nucleotides agree with TRBD1. The V segment lost 7 bases and the J segment 6 bases; nucleotides outside the gene matches: 2. Germline lookup yields CDR1 ENHRY and CDR2 SYGVKD. CDR3 length equals 12 residues. The CDR3: CAIKGTGDGYTF. The CDR3 region has the DNA TGTGCCATCAAGGGGACAGGGGATGGCTACACCTTC.